The clone carrying this T cell receptor beta chain was observed at least ten times. The TCR beta CDR3 regions underwent amplification using RNA transcripts as the source. TCR CDR3 underwent first-round RT-PCR with the HTBI primer set. Each CDR3 protein is one row after TCRdb ran MiXCR on the multiplex PCR reads. This sample yields about 350,000 distinct CDR3 sequences, of which approximately 15% are seen a single time; just under 25% belongs to the top ten. The entry originates in a study of T cells in Graves' hyperthyroidism and ophthalmopathy. The CDR3 runs to 15 residues. Germline assignment: CDR1 SNHLY and CDR2 FYNNEI. Trimming removed 3 bases from V and 5 bases from J, with 13 bases in between.

This clonotype was obtained from a woman in her 30s with Graves' hyperthyroidism. The sample taken for sequencing was blood. The rearrangement links TRBV2 to TRBJ2-2; possible D gene TRBD2, 5 bases. In DNA form, the CDR3 reads TGTGCCAGCAGTGAGGGGATCCGGGGAACCGGGGAGCTGTTTTTT. Protein: CASSEGIRGTGELFF.